Following are 29 T cell receptor beta chains from one sample sequenced in a study of T cell clonality in common variable immunodeficiency. Clones were read by immunoSEQ multiplex PCR, and TCRdb kept only the in-frame ones, dropping some. Recorded here are roughly 70,000 clones, none singletons. The sequenced material came from peripheral blood mononuclear cells. The receptors were sampled from a person aged 18 to 75 in good health.

This clone was seen repeatedly, ten times or more. The read finishes 3 residues shy of the CDR3 end, and the germline J gene is used to complete it. V is TRBV6-1 and J is TRBJ2-3; D perhaps matches TRBD1 (6 bases). Germline CDR1 reads MNHNS; CDR2 reads SASEGT. CDR3 length equals 14 residues. Trimming took off 4 bases at V and 2 bases at J, with 10 bases between the two ends. The sequenced CDR3 bases are TGTGCCAGCAGTGTTCAGGGGACCACAGATACG. Encoded protein: CASSVQGTTDT. In full, the CDR3 reads CASSVQGTTDTQYF.

Worth noting for this clone: With the read ending 3 residues before the CDR3 end, the germline J gene is used to fill in that end. The genes are TRBV7-6 and TRBJ2-7, with TRBD2 matching 10 bases. The V gene's germline CDR1 is SGHVS and CDR2 FNYEAQ. J lost 5 bases, V lost 0 bases, and 10 bases had no gene match. The CDR3 runs to 17 residues. The sequenced CDR3 bases are TGTGCCAGCAGCTTAGCGCCCGAACTAGCGGGGTCCCACGAG. Its translation: CASSLAPELAGSHE. The whole CDR3 region reads CASSLAPELAGSHEQYF.

This clone was detected many times. The CDR3 end is not reached by the read, which stops 3 residues before it; the germline J gene fills it in. The chain combines TRBV29-1 with TRBJ2-5, with D possibly being TRBD2 (5 bases). CDR3 size: 10 residues. V gave up 4 bases and J gave up 5 bases, with 5 bases separating them. Germline V gives CDR1 SQVTM, CDR2 ANQGSEA. This CDR3 is CSVGGETQYF. Incomplete CDR3 DNA: TGCAGCGTTGGCGGGGAGACC.

This clone was found many times. The CDR3: CASSAGQGAAGNTIYF. The part of the CDR3 DNA that was read is TGTGCCAGCAGTGCTGGACAGGGGGCGGCTGGAAACACC. This chain uses TRBV6-1 with TRBJ1-3; 11 nucleotides align to TRBD1. Coverage ceases 3 residues before the CDR3 finishes, and the germline J gene fills in the end. V was pared by 4 bases and J by 2 bases, with 4 bases of the junction left unmatched. The V gene's germline CDR1 is MNHNS and CDR2 SASEGT. This CDR3 contains 16 residues.

Ten or more counts support this clone. The CDR3 sequence: CSAAEGAHGYTF. The sequenced part of the CDR3 DNA is TGCAGCGCAGCGGAGGGGGCTCATGGC. The genes are TRBV29-1 and TRBJ1-2, with TRBD1 identical over 7 bases. Read data end 3 residues before the CDR3 end; the end is taken from the germline J gene. Per germline, CDR1 SQVTM and CDR2 ANQGSEA. The CDR3 is 12 amino acids. J gave up 6 bases and V 7 bases, and 8 bases lay outside the gene matches. The full variable domain, rest sourced from reference TRBV29-1 and TRBJ1-2, is SAVISQKPSRDICQRGTSLTIQCQVDSQVTMMFWYRQQPGQSLTLIATANQGSEATYESGFVIDKFPISRPNLTFSTLTVSNMSPEDSSIYLCSAAEGAHGYTFGSGTRLTVV.

This clone came up many times. The read finishes 3 residues shy of the CDR3 end, and the germline J gene is used to complete it. This chain links TRBV9 with TRBJ2-2, with D unresolved. V was shortened by 4 bases and J by 5 bases, with 12 bases between the two germline ends. This CDR3 spans 14 amino acids. Germline V CDR1 and CDR2: SGDLS, YYNGEE. The CDR3 DNA, read in part, is TGTGCCAGCAGCCTCAGATTAGGGACCGGGGAG. Protein sequence: CASSLRLGTGE. The full CDR3 protein reads CASSLRLGTGELFF. Variable domain in full (rest from reference TRBV9 and TRBJ2-2): DSGVTQTPKHLITATGQRVTLRCSPRSGDLSVYWYQQSLDQGLQFLIQYYNGEERAKGNILERFSAQQFPDLHSELNLSSLELGDSALYFCASSLRLGTGELFFGEGSRLTVL.

In regard to this clone: From the germline J gene comes the end of the CDR3, since the read stops 3 residues before it. V and J are TRBV27 and TRBJ2-7, with D possibly TRBD2 on 7 matching bases. Between the trimmed V and J ends, which lost 6 bases and 2 bases, there was a span of 17 bases. Germline CDR1 and CDR2: MNHEY and SMNVEV (reference sequence). CDR3 size: 15 residues. The covered CDR3 bases are TGTGCCAGCAGCCTTCGGGGGGACAAACCCTACGAG. Protein: CASSLRGDKPYE. The full CDR3 is CASSLRGDKPYEQYF.

There are many counts of this clone. The CDR3 end is not reached by the read, which stops 3 residues before it; the germline J gene fills it in. This rearrangement joins TRBV6-4 to TRBJ1-1; the D gene is possibly TRBD1 (5 bases). Germline V gene data show CDR1 as MRHNA and CDR2 as SNTAGT. The CDR3 is made up of 13 amino acids. V was clipped by 6 bases and J by 2 bases, with 10 bases between them. The chain's CDR3 is CASRSDSNTEAFF. The sequenced part of the CDR3 DNA is TGTGCCAGCAGGTCAGACAGTAACACTGAA.

In this sample, this clone turned up many times. The read terminates 3 residues ahead of where the CDR3 ends, so the germline J gene completes it. The rearrangement joins TRBV20-1 to TRBJ2-1; 7 bases align to TRBD1. CDR1 DFQATT and CDR2 SNEGSKA come from the germline V gene (reference sequence). The CDR3 is 16 amino acids. V dropped 0 bases and J dropped 4; count of bases not matched to a gene: 9. The covered CDR3 bases are TGCAGTGCTAGAGATTTGAGGGACAGATATTACAATGAG. As protein: CSARDLRDRYYNE. The complete CDR3 protein is CSARDLRDRYYNEQFF.

Many counts were recorded for this clone. The observed sequence ends 3 residues before the CDR3 terminus, with the missing tail filled in from the germline J gene. The rearrangement uses TRBV5-1 and TRBJ2-2; 10 bases align to TRBD2. The V gene's germline CDR1 is SGHRS and CDR2 YFSETQ. V shed 6 bases and J 4 bases; nucleotides not matched to a gene: 12. The CDR3 loop spans 17 amino acids. Partial CDR3 DNA: TGCGCCAGCAACATCGCTAGCGGGAGAGAAGGCACCGGGGAG. The encoded protein is CASNIASGREGTGE. Given in full, the CDR3 is CASNIASGREGTGELFF.

This clone was observed many times. The sequence runs out 3 residues before the end of the CDR3; the remainder is reconstructed from the germline J gene. The chain uses TRBV2 and TRBJ1-3, with unresolved D. The germline V gene encodes CDR1 SNHLY and CDR2 FYNNEI. The CDR3 extends over 15 amino acids. Between the trimmed V and J ends, which lost 5 bases and 0 bases, there was a span of 11 bases. The part of the CDR3 DNA that was read is TGTGCCAGCAGTAATGTGATCTACTCTGGAAACACC. Its translation: CASSNVIYSGNT. The full CDR3 protein reads CASSNVIYSGNTIYF.

This clone was counted many times. CDR3 residues: CASSLDRGMSGYTF. CDR3 DNA (partial): TGTGCCAGCAGTTTGGACAGGGGGATGAGTGGC. V usage is TRBV12-3 or TRBV12-4 and J usage is TRBJ1-2, with 10 bases matching TRBD1. The read is 3 residues too short to cover the CDR3 end, so that end is filled in from the germline J gene. This CDR3 has 14 residues. The trim removed 3 bases at V and 7 bases at J, leaving 5 bases unmatched.

This clone was recorded at least ten times. The observed sequence ends 3 residues before the CDR3 terminus, with the missing tail filled in from the germline J gene. J is TRBJ2-2 and V is TRBV19, with D uncertain. In germline, CDR1 is LNHDA, CDR2 SQIVND (reference sequence). The CDR3 covers 15 residues. V dropped 9 bases and J dropped 1 base, with 15 bases sitting between them. The sequenced part of the CDR3 DNA is TGTGCCAGCACTCTTGGGCTCTTGAACACCGGGGAG. Its translation is CASTLGLLNTGE. The entire CDR3 reads CASTLGLLNTGELFF.

The table lists this clone with many counts. From the germline J gene comes the end of the CDR3, since the read stops 3 residues before it. This chain uses TRBV20-1 with TRBJ2-7; 8 bases align to TRBD2. Trimming took 6 bases from V and 4 from J; bases not matched to a gene: 11. The CDR3 loop spans 14 amino acids. Per germline, CDR1 DFQATT and CDR2 SNEGSKA (reference sequence). This CDR3 is CSAKRNGGEYEQYF. The CDR3 bases that were read are TGCAGTGCAAAACGAAACGGGGGGGAATACGAG.

This clone has ten or more counts. The DNA ends 3 residues before the CDR3 does, and the rest of the CDR3 is filled in from the germline J gene. The chain employs TRBV10-1 and TRBJ2-7; 7 positions match TRBD2. This CDR3 spans 15 amino acids. Germline V gene lookup returns CDR1 WNHNN and CDR2 SYGVQD (reference sequence). J lost 4 bases, V lost 5 bases, and 11 bases had no gene match. CDR3 residues: CASSTGTTSRYEQYF. The part of the CDR3 DNA that was read is TGCGCCAGCAGTACCGGGACTACCTCTCGGTACGAG.

This clone was seen ten or more times. The read finishes 3 residues shy of the CDR3 end, and the germline J gene is used to complete it. The genes are TRBV5-1 and TRBJ2-7, with D tentatively TRBD2 (5 bases). The CDR3 consists of 13 residues. Germline V gene lookup returns CDR1 SGHRS and CDR2 YFSETQ. Trimming removed 0 bases at V and 2 bases at J, with 6 bases between. CDR3 DNA, as far as it was read: TGCGCCAGCAGCTTGGCGGGGACCTACGAG. Translation: CASSLAGTYE. The whole CDR3 protein is CASSLAGTYEQYF.

This clone was counted at least ten times. The read terminates 3 residues before the CDR3 end, so the remaining end is supplied by the germline J gene. The V call is TRBV3-1 (or the pseudogene TRBV3-2), the J call TRBJ2-1; 8 bases match TRBD2. CDR3 length equals 15 residues. Germline CDR1 and CDR2: LGHDT and YNNKEL (reference sequence). V was pared by 3 bases and J by 4 bases, with 5 bases of the junction left unmatched. CDR3 in amino acids: CASSHLVAGYNEQFF. CDR3 DNA (partial): TGTGCCAGCAGCCATTTGGTAGCGGGGTACAATGAG.

This clone was seen many times. The read terminates 3 residues ahead of where the CDR3 ends, so the germline J gene completes it. The J gene is TRBJ2-2, the V gene TRBV12-3 or TRBV12-4; TRBD2 aligns across 8 bases. V trimming: 0 bases; J trimming: 7 bases; junction bases outside the gene matches: 10. This CDR3 has 17 residues. This CDR3 is CASSLARSGGPGGELFF. The part of the CDR3 DNA that was read is TGTGCCAGCAGTTTAGCGCGGTCGGGGGGGCCTGGCGGGGAG.

This clone was counted ten times or more. The read finishes 3 residues shy of the CDR3 end, and the germline J gene is used to complete it. The chain has TRBV19 and TRBJ2-7; 10 bases are a match to TRBD1. Losses at the gene ends were 3 bases for V and 3 bases for J; bases not matched to a gene: 5. The CDR3 consists of 15 residues. The V gene's germline CDR1 is LNHDA and CDR2 SQIVND (reference sequence). The CDR3 bases that were read are TGTGCCAGTAGTATGGGACAGGGGATGATCTACGAG. Its translation: CASSMGQGMIYE. The entire CDR3 protein is CASSMGQGMIYEQYF.

In this sample, this clone turned up many times. The read ends 3 residues shy of where the CDR3 ends; the end is completed using the germline J gene. This chain joins TRBV11-2 and TRBJ1-1, with a possible D match to TRBD1 (6 bases). The CDR3 extends over 15 amino acids. With 4 bases removed from V and 4 bases from J, the gap between germline ends came to 16 bases. CDR1 and CDR2 (germline): SGHAT, FQNNGV. The CDR3 here is CASSSGGGMVTEAFF. The CDR3 DNA, read in part, is TGTGCCAGCAGCTCAGGTGGGGGCATGGTCACTGAA.

This clone has a count of ten or more. The CDR3 is cut off 3 residues early in the read; its end comes from the germline J gene. The chain links TRBV20-1 to TRBJ1-5; 8 bases are a match to TRBD1. CDR1 DFQATT and CDR2 SNEGSKA come from the germline V gene (reference sequence). The length of the CDR3 is 17 residues. V shed 0 bases, J shed 0 bases, and the junction held 7 bases outside the gene matches. CDR3 bases read: TGCAGTGCTAGAGATCCCAGGACAGGGAATAGCAATCAGCCC. Encoded protein: CSARDPRTGNSNQP. The entire CDR3 protein reads CSARDPRTGNSNQPQHF.

This clone has a count of ten or more. The read ends 3 residues early relative to the CDR3; the germline J gene fills the gap. This chain links TRBV19 with TRBJ2-5; D remains ambiguous. CDR3 length equals 13 residues. Trimming stripped 8 bases from V and 0 bases from J, with 10 bases between. Germline CDR1 is LNHDA and CDR2 is SQIVND (reference sequence). The CDR3 here is CASGTVYQETQYF. The sequenced part of the CDR3 DNA is TGTGCCAGTGGAACAGTGTACCAAGAGACC.

This clone was observed many times. The read stops 3 residues short of the end of the CDR3; the missing end is completed from the germline J gene. The V gene is TRBV19, the J gene TRBJ2-3, with TRBD2 identical over 9 bases. CDR3 length: 16 residues. The germline gives CDR1 LNHDA, CDR2 SQIVND (reference sequence). V gave up 3 bases and J gave up 4 bases; unmatched junction bases: 8. CDR3 protein: CASSIAGGPVADTQYF. The sequenced part of the CDR3 DNA is TGTGCCAGTAGTATTGCGGGAGGGCCAGTAGCAGATACG.

This clone was recorded many times. The read terminates 3 residues ahead of where the CDR3 ends, so the germline J gene completes it. The rearrangement links TRBV5-5 to TRBJ2-3, with a possible D match to TRBD1 (6 bases). The CDR3 runs to 14 residues. Trimming removed 4 bases at V and 4 bases at J, with 13 bases between. CDR1 SGHKS and CDR2 YYEKEE come from the germline V gene (reference sequence). The CDR3 DNA, read in part, is TGTGCCAGCAGCCTCGGGACAACAGCAGATACG. Its protein product is CASSLGTTADT. In full, the CDR3 is CASSLGTTADTQYF.

There are many counts of this clone. The read comes to an end 3 residues before the CDR3 does, leaving the germline J gene to fill in the end. The chain is built from TRBV29-1 and TRBJ2-5; D uncertain. CDR3 length equals 12 residues. Germline V gives CDR1 SQVTM, CDR2 ANQGSEA. V was shortened by 1 base and J by 5 bases, with 8 bases between the two germline ends. This chain's CDR3 is CSVEGPAETQYF. CDR3 DNA (partial): TGCAGCGTTGAAGGTCCTGCGGAGACC.

This clone was counted many times. The read ends 3 residues early relative to the CDR3; the germline J gene fills the gap. The J gene is TRBJ2-3, the V gene TRBV20-1, with 8 bases matching TRBD2. Germline V CDR1 and CDR2: DFQATT, SNEGSKA (reference sequence). Losses at the gene ends were 5 bases for V and 6 bases for J; bases not matched to a gene: 13. The CDR3 totals 15 residues. The CDR3 reads CSARSGSPPPDTQYF. The CDR3 DNA, read in part, is TGCAGTGCTCGAAGCGGGAGTCCTCCCCCGGATACG.

Note on this clone: The CDR3 extends 3 residues past the end of the read, so its final part is completed from the germline J gene. The chain uses TRBV20-1 and TRBJ2-7; 7 positions agree with TRBD1. The V and J ends lost 0 bases and 4 bases, in that order; junction bases with no gene match: 3. The CDR3 covers 13 residues. In germline, CDR1 is DFQATT, CDR2 SNEGSKA (reference sequence). The CDR3 sequence: CSAREGQLYEQYF. The CDR3 DNA, read in part, is TGCAGTGCTAGAGAGGGACAGTTATACGAG.

In its sample, this clone was seen a few times. The read falls 3 residues short of the CDR3 end, and the missing part is taken from the germline J gene. The V and J genes are TRBV19 and TRBJ1-5, with TRBD1 matching 7 bases. Germline trimming cut 5 bases from V and 3 bases from J; bases unmatched to any gene: 7. The CDR3 consists of 15 residues. Germline values: CDR1 LNHDA, CDR2 SQIVND (reference sequence). This chain's CDR3 is CASSLAGTVNQPQHF. Incomplete CDR3 DNA: TGTGCCAGTAGTCTGGCCGGGACAGTCAATCAGCCC.

This clone was seen repeatedly, ten times or more. The read ends 3 residues before the CDR3 terminus; that terminus is restored from the germline J gene. V is TRBV10-1 and J is TRBJ2-2; D may be TRBD1 (6 bases). The V end was cut by 8 bases, the J end by 2 bases, with 12 bases between. Germline assignment: CDR1 WNHNN and CDR2 SYGVQD (reference sequence). The length of the CDR3 is 14 residues. Incomplete CDR3 DNA: TGCGCCAGCCAACCGGGACAAAACACCGGGGAG. Residues: CASQPGQNTGE. The entire CDR3 reads CASQPGQNTGELFF.